These 21 T cell receptor beta chains came from one sample sequenced in a study of blood T cell repertoires in COVID-19. Libraries were prepared by immunoSEQ multiplex PCR; TCRdb keeps only in-frame clonotypes and omits some of them. The table records around 62,000 clones, 88% of them present only once. Material for sequencing was peripheral blood. The receptors derive from a woman aged 60 to 75 with COVID-19, enrolled during active disease.

The genes are TRBV9 and TRBJ2-7; D uncertain. Between the trimmed V and J ends, which lost 6 bases and 3 bases, there was a span of 13 bases. CDR1 and CDR2 (germline): SGDLS, YYNGEE. This CDR3 is 13 amino acids long. The CDR3 sequence: CASNDRFLYEQYF. CDR3 DNA sequence: TGTGCCAGCAATGATAGATTCCTCTACGAGCAGTACTTC.

The chain links TRBV5-8 to TRBJ2-2; a possible D gene is TRBD2 (6 bases). The ends were cut back, 1 base at V and 0 bases at J, with 7 bases in the middle. Germline values: CDR1 SGHTS, CDR2 YDEGEE. CDR3 length: 15 residues. The CDR3 DNA reads TGTGCCAGCAGCTTGTGGGGGGCGAACACCGGGGAGCTGTTTTTT. It codes for CASSLWGANTGELFF.

CDR3 sequence: CASSLAGDQPQHF. The CDR3 bases are TGTGCCAGCAGCTTGGCAGGGGACCAGCCCCAGCATTTT. The chain uses TRBV7-2 and TRBJ1-5; TRBD1 is a possible D gene (6 bases). Trimming took 3 bases from V and 7 from J, leaving 10 bases between them. In germline, CDR1 is SGHTA, CDR2 FQGNSA. The CDR3 is 13 residues long.

This chain connects TRBV30 to TRBJ2-3; 8 bases agree with TRBD2. The V gene end was trimmed by 2 bases and the J gene end by 0 bases; junction bases not matched to a gene: 7. This CDR3 spans 16 amino acids. Germline V gives CDR1 GTSNPN, CDR2 SVGIG (reference sequence). The CDR3 spells CAWSYLSGGSTDTQYF. As DNA, the CDR3 is TGTGCCTGGAGTTATTTATCGGGGGGGAGCACAGATACGCAGTATTTT.

This chain connects TRBV25-1 to TRBJ1-2; no firm D call. Trimming removed 4 bases at V and 3 bases at J, with 3 bases between. Germline V gene lookup returns CDR1 MGHDK and CDR2 SYGVNS. The CDR3 has 11 residues. CDR3 nucleotide sequence: TGTGCCAGCAGTGTCTACTATGGCTACACCTTC. The encoded protein is CASSVYYGYTF.

Here the CDR3 DNA reads TGTGCCAGCAGCTTAGGACTAGCGGGATCAGACGAGCAGTACTTC. Protein sequence: CASSLGLAGSDEQYF. The chain recombines TRBV7-2 with TRBJ2-7; 11 nucleotides line up with TRBD2. The CDR3 has 15 residues. The ends lost 1 base at V and 5 bases at J; junction bases unmatched: 4. Per the germline V gene, CDR1 is SGHTA and CDR2 is FQGNSA.

The J gene is TRBJ1-1, the V gene TRBV7-2; D is ambiguous. This CDR3 region has 14 residues. V was pared by 4 bases and J by 5 bases, with 14 bases between. Germline V gene lookup returns CDR1 SGHTA and CDR2 FQGNSA. The CDR3 region has the DNA TGTGCCAGCAGCTCAGACCGGACTATGACTGAAGCTTTCTTT. It codes for CASSSDRTMTEAFF.

The gene calls are TRBV5-1 and TRBJ2-3; possible D gene TRBD2, 6 bases. Germline-derived CDR1 and CDR2 are SGHRS and YFSETQ. This CDR3 contains 14 residues. The V end lost 3 bases, the J end lost 5 bases, and 13 bases lay between the germline ends. CDR3 amino acids: CASSSGTGRDTQYF. DNA of the CDR3: TGCGCCAGCAGCTCCGGGACTGGGCGAGATACGCAGTATTTT. The full variable domain, rest sourced from reference TRBV5-1 and TRBJ2-3, is KAGVTQTPRYLIKTRGQQVTLSCSPISGHRSVSWYQQTPGQGLQFLFEYFSETQRNKGNFPGRFSGRQFSNSRSEMNVSTLELGDSALYLCASSSGTGRDTQYFGPGTRLTVL.

This chain links TRBV29-1 with TRBJ1-2, with 9 bases matching TRBD1. This CDR3 is 12 amino acids long. Germline CDR1 SQVTM, CDR2 ANQGSEA. Trimming removed 3 bases from V and 6 bases from J; junction bases left unmatched: 2. The CDR3 protein is CSVEGQGHGYTF. In DNA, the CDR3 is TGCAGCGTTGAGGGACAGGGCCATGGCTACACCTTC.

The chain is built from TRBV19 and TRBJ2-5, with a weak D call TRBD1 (5 bases). The ends were cut back, 3 bases at V and 5 bases at J, with 13 bases in the middle. The CDR3 extends over 14 amino acids. CDR1 is LNHDA, CDR2 SQIVND, per germline (reference sequence). CDR3 residues: CASSIRQPPETQYF. The CDR3 coding sequence is TGTGCCAGTAGTATCCGACAGCCACCCGAGACCCAGTACTTC.

The chain recombines TRBV6-2 or TRBV6-3 with TRBJ1-2; D gene ambiguous. In germline, CDR1 is MNHEY, CDR2 SVGEGT. The CDR3 has 13 residues. Trimming removed 5 bases from V and 1 base from J, with 8 bases in between. CDR3 region: CASSSVGNYGYTF. Here the CDR3 DNA reads TGTGCCAGCAGTAGCGTGGGTAACTATGGCTACACCTTC.

The chain's CDR3 is CASSLGRANVLTF. The CDR3 DNA is TGTGCCAGCAGCTTAGGGCGGGCCAACGTCCTGACTTTC. The genes are TRBV7-8 and TRBJ2-6, with D uncertain. Trimming left V 1 base short and J 5 bases short, with 3 bases between. Germline CDR1 and CDR2: SGHVS and FQNEAQ. The CDR3 runs 13 residues.

The V gene is TRBV5-1, the J gene TRBJ1-6; 10 bases agree with TRBD1. Germline values: CDR1 SGHRS, CDR2 YFSETQ. Trimming at V came to 7 bases and at J to 8 bases, leaving 0 bases not matched to a gene. This CDR3 has 12 residues. The CDR3 bases are TGCGCCAGCGGGACAGGGGATTCACCCCTCCACTTT. It codes for CASGTGDSPLHF.

V is TRBV18 and J is TRBJ2-7; 9 nucleotides match TRBD1. The CDR3 is 15 amino acids. With V trimmed by 4 bases and J by 5 bases, 9 bases remained unmatched. Germline assignment: CDR1 KGHSH and CDR2 LQKENI. CDR3 in amino acids: CASSRNRDRDHEQYF. DNA for the CDR3: TGTGCCAGCTCACGCAACCGGGACAGGGACCACGAGCAGTACTTC.

The chain combines TRBV27 with TRBJ2-1; D might be TRBD2 (6 bases). The germline gives CDR1 MNHEY, CDR2 SMNVEV (reference sequence). The CDR3 runs to 10 residues. Trimming stripped 6 bases from V and 12 bases from J, with 9 bases between. In DNA, the CDR3 is TGTGCCAGCAGGGCGGGGCGGCAGTTCTTC. Translation: CASRAGRQFF.

This sequence joins TRBV5-1 and TRBJ2-3, with TRBD2 matching 13 bases. V gave up 4 bases and J gave up 5 bases; unmatched junction bases: 4. The V gene's germline CDR1 is SGHRS and CDR2 YFSETQ. The CDR3 loop spans 15 amino acids. The CDR3 sequence is CASSAGLAGVDTQYF. The CDR3, as DNA: TGCGCCAGCAGCGCCGGACTAGCGGGGGTAGATACGCAGTATTTT.

The rearrangement joins TRBV18 to TRBJ1-1; 8 positions match TRBD1. Germline V CDR1 and CDR2: KGHSH, LQKENI. The CDR3 is made up of 16 amino acids. V lost 2 bases, J lost 1 base, and 6 bases stayed unmatched. The CDR3 DNA reads TGTGCCAGCTCACCAACCGCAGGGGGCCGGAACACTGAAGCTTTCTTT. This encodes CASSPTAGGRNTEAFF.

The chain recombines TRBV14 with TRBJ2-1; the match to TRBD2 covers 13 bases. Germline V gives CDR1 SGHDN, CDR2 FVKESK. The CDR3 contains 14 residues. Trimming cost V 4 bases and J 9 bases; bases outside gene matches: 3. CDR3 sequence: CASSRTSGSGEQFF. For the CDR3, the DNA is TGTGCCAGCAGCCGGACTAGCGGGAGTGGTGAGCAGTTCTTC.

The chain uses TRBV19 and TRBJ1-5; TRBD1 is a possible D gene (5 bases). The CDR3 consists of 15 residues. Between the trimmed V and J ends, which lost 3 bases and 1 base, there was a span of 10 bases. Germline V CDR1 and CDR2: LNHDA, SQIVND (reference sequence). DNA for the CDR3: TGTGCCAGTAGTATCTGGGGGGACAGCAATCAGCCCCAGCATTTT. Encoded protein: CASSIWGDSNQPQHF.

The chain employs TRBV7-2 and TRBJ2-1, with D possibly matching TRBD1 (6 bases). The CDR3 is 15 residues long. V shed 3 bases and J shed 6 bases, with 15 bases lying between them. Per the germline V gene, CDR1 is SGHTA and CDR2 is FQGNSA. The CDR3 DNA is TGTGCCAGCAGCTTTGCGCAGGGGTGGGGCAATGAGCAGTTCTTC. Its protein product is CASSFAQGWGNEQFF.

This chain links TRBV15 with TRBJ1-4, with TRBD1 identical over 7 bases. There are 17 residues in the CDR3. V shed 4 bases and J 4 bases; nucleotides not matched to a gene: 12. Germline assignment: CDR1 LNHNV and CDR2 YYDKDF (reference sequence). The CDR3 is CATSTGPGDRLNEKLFF. CDR3 bases: TGTGCCACCAGCACTGGCCCTGGGGACAGACTTAATGAAAAACTGTTTTTT.